The TCR beta chain described here comes from a study of T-cell reconstitution after alpha-beta-depleted transplantation in children. Preparation of the TCRbeta library used unique molecular identifiers. TCRdb re-called the PCR reads with MiXCR, one entry per CDR3 protein. There are a few hundred thousand distinct CDR3 sequences in the sample; more than 9% occur only once, and about 9.4% lies in the top ten. V shed 6 bases and J shed 7 bases, with 15 bases lying between them. Germline V CDR1 and CDR2: MNHNS, SASEGT. CDR3 size: 14 residues. Sequencing used PBMCs from the stem cell graft donor, obtained from the stem cell graft. This clonotype originated in a human donor who donated a stem cell graft to a child with SCID. This chain uses TRBV6-1 with TRBJ2-2; D gene uncertain. CDR3 coding DNA: TGTGCCAGCAGGGGCAGACTCCCACACGGGGAGCTGTTTTTT. It encodes CASRGRLPHGELFF.